The 4 T cell receptor beta chains presented below share a single source sample, sequenced in a study of Ad26.COV2.S vaccination and SARS-CoV-2 variants. Sample treatment: 15 to 20 received Ad26.COV2.S at low or high dose, single or two shots; 5 received placebo; per-sample allocation not given. Following the first vaccine or placebo injection, samples were taken on day 63. Profiling relied on immunoSEQ multiplex PCR, and the TCRdb table lists in-frame clones only, not all of them. The sample comprises over 300,000 clones, 80% to 90% of which are singletons, and around 7.4% rests with the top ten. The sequencing here drew on peripheral blood, taken in a trial of Ad26.COV2.S vaccine versus placebo. These receptors were obtained from a person aged 18-60 years who received the Ad26.COV2.S COVID-19 vaccine or a placebo.

This clone showed up just once. This chain links TRBV27 with TRBJ2-1; D gene ambiguous. Per the germline V gene, CDR1 is MNHEY and CDR2 is SMNVEV (reference sequence). The germline V and J ends were trimmed by 2 bases and 5 bases, with 10 bases remaining between them. CDR3 length equals 14 residues. The DNA of the CDR3 is TGTGCCAGCAGTTTAAAGGCAGTAAACAATGAGCAGTTCTTC. It specifies CASSLKAVNNEQFF.

The chain links TRBV4-3 to TRBJ1-2, with D uncertain. The V gene lost 0 bases and the J gene lost 8 bases, with 10 bases spanning the gap. The CDR3 has 13 residues. From germline, CDR1 is LGHNA and CDR2 YSLEER. The CDR3, as DNA: TGCGCCAGCAGCCAAGATCTGGAACGGGGCTACACCTTC. Translating it yields CASSQDLERGYTF.

The rearrangement uses TRBV5-1 and TRBJ2-3; 9 bases map to TRBD1. Germline V gene sequence: CDR1 SGHRS, CDR2 YFSETQ. V gave up 5 bases and J gave up 6 bases; unmatched junction bases: 7. This CDR3 has 14 amino acids. The CDR3 nucleotides read TGCGCCAGCAGTCCGGACAGGGGAGGCGATACGCAGTATTTT. As protein: CASSPDRGGDTQYF. Based on the CDR3 plus reference TRBV5-1 and TRBJ2-3, the full variable domain is KAGVTQTPRYLIKTRGQQVTLSCSPISGHRSVSWYQQTPGQGLQFLFEYFSETQRNKGNFPGRFSGRQFSNSRSEMNVSTLELGDSALYLCASSPDRGGDTQYFGPGTRLTVL.

In DNA form, the CDR3 reads TGCGCCAGCAGCCAAGGGCAGACGGGGTACAAAAACATTCAGTACTTC. The encoded protein is CASSQGQTGYKNIQYF. The J gene is TRBJ2-4, the V gene TRBV4-3; TRBD2 might be the D (5 bases). The germline V gene encodes CDR1 LGHNA and CDR2 YSLEER. Trimming pared 1 base from V and 3 bases from J, leaving 13 bases between. CDR3 length: 16 residues.